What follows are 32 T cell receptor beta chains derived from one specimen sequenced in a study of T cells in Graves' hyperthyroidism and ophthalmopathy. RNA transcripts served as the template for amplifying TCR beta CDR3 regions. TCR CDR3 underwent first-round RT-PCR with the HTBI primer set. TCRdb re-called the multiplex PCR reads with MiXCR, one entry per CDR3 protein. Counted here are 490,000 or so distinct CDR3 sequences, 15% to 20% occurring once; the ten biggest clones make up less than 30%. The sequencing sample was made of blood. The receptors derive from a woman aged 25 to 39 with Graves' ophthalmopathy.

The CDR3 region is CSADRDRDPYEQYF. In nucleotides, the CDR3 is TGCAGTGCTGACCGGGACAGGGACCCCTACGAGCAGTACTTC. The J gene is TRBJ2-7, the V gene TRBV20-1; TRBD1 agrees at 9 bases. Germline assignment: CDR1 DFQATT and CDR2 SNEGSKA (reference sequence). The V segment lost 5 bases and the J segment 2 bases; nucleotides outside the gene matches: 7. This CDR3 comprises 14 residues.

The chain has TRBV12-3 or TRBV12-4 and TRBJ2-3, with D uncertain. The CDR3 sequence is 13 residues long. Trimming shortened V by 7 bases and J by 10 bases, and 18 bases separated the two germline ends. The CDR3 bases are TGTGCCAGCACTGGCAGTCGTCCTTCTGCGCAGTATTTT. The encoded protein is CASTGSRPSAQYF.

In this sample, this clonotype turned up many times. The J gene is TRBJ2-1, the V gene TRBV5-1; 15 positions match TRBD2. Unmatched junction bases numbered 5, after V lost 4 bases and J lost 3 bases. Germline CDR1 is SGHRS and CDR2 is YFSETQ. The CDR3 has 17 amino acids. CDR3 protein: CASSQGTSGRYYNEQFF. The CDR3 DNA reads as TGCGCCAGCAGCCAAGGGACTAGCGGGAGGTACTACAATGAGCAGTTCTTC.

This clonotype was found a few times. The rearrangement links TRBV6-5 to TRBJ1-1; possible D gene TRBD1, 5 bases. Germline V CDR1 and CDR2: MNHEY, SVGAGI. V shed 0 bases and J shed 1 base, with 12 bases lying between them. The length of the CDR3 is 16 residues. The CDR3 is CASSYSRGAGNTEAFF. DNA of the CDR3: TGTGCCAGCAGTTACTCAAGGGGCGCCGGGAACACTGAAGCTTTCTTT.

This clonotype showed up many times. The CDR3 DNA reads TGTGCCAGCAGTTTAATAGGGTATCGGGGCACTGAAGCTTTCTTT. It specifies CASSLIGYRGTEAFF. The chain recombines TRBV28 with TRBJ1-1, with D unresolved. The CDR3 has 15 residues. Trimming pared 2 bases from V and 4 bases from J, leaving 14 bases between. The germline V gene encodes CDR1 MDHEN and CDR2 SYDVKM.

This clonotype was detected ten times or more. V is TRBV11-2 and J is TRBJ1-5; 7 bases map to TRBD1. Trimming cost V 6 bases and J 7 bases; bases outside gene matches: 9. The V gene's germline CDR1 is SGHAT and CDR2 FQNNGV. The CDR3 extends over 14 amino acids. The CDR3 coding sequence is TGTGCCAGCAGTTCACAGGGGAGCTGGCAGCCCCAGCATTTT. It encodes CASSSQGSWQPQHF. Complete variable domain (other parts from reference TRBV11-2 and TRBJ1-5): EAGVAQSPRYKIIEKRQSVAFWCNPISGHATLYWYQQILGQGPKLLIQFQNNGVVDDSQLPKDRFSAERLKGVDSTLKIQPAKLEDSAVYLCASSSQGSWQPQHFGDGTRLSIL.

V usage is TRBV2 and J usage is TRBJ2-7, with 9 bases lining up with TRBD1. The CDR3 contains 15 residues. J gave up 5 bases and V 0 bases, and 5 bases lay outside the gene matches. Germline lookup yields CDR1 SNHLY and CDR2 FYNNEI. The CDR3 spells CASSEALDRGNEQYF. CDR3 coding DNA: TGTGCCAGCAGTGAAGCCCTGGACAGGGGCAACGAGCAGTACTTC.

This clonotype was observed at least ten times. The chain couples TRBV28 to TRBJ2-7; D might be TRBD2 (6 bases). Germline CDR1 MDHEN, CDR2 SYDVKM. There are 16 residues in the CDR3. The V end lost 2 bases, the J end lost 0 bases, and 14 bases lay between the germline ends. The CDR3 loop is CASSLMRDWSSYEQYF. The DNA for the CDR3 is TGTGCCAGCAGTTTAATGAGGGACTGGTCCTCCTACGAGCAGTACTTC.

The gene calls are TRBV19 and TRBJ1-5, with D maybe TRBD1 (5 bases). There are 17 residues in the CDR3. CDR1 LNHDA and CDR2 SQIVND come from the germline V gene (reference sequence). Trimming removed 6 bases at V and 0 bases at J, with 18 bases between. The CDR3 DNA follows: TGTGCCAGTAGCGGTGAGGGACGTAGGATTAGCAATCAGCCCCAGCATTTT. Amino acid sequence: CASSGEGRRISNQPQHF.

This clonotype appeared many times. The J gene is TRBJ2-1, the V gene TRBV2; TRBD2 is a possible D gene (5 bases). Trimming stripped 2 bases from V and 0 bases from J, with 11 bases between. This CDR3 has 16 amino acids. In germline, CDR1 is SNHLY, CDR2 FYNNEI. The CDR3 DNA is TGTGCCAGCAGTGAACTAGCTCCGAGCTCCTACAATGAGCAGTTCTTC. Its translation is CASSELAPSSYNEQFF. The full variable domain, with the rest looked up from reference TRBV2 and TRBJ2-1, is EPEVTQTPSHQVTQMGQEVILRCVPISNHLYFYWYRQILGQKVEFLVSFYNNEISEKSEIFDDQFSVERPDGSNFTLKIRSTKLEDSAMYFCASSELAPSSYNEQFFGPGTRLTVL.

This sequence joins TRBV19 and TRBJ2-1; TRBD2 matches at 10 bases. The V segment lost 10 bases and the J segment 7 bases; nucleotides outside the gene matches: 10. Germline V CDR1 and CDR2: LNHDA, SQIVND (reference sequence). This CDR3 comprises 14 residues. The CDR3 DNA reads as TGTGCCACCCAAAGCGGGAGGGCCGTAAATGAGCAGTTCTTC. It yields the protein CATQSGRAVNEQFF. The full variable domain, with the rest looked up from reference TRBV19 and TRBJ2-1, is DGGITQSPKYLFRKEGQNVTLSCEQNLNHDAMYWYRQDPGQGLRLIYYSQIVNDFQKGDIAEGYSVSREKKESFPLTVTSAQKNPTAFYLCATQSGRAVNEQFFGPGTRLTVL.

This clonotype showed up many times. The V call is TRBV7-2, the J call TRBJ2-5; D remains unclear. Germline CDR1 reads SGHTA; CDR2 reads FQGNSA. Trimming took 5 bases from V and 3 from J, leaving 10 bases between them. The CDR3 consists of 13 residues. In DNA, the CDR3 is TGTGCCAGCAGCGAAGCTAGAGAAGAGACCCAGTACTTC. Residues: CASSEAREETQYF.

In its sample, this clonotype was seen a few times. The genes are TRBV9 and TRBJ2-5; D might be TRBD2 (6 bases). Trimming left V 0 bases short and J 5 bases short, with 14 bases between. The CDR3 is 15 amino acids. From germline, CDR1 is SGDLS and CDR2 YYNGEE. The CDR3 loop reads CASSVGGGIGETQYF. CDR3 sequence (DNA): TGTGCCAGCAGCGTAGGTGGCGGGATAGGCGAGACCCAGTACTTC.

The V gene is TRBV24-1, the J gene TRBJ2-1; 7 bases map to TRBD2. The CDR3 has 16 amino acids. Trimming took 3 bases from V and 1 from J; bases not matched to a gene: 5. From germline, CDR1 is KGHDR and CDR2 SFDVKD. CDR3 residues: CATSDGTKSSYNEQFF. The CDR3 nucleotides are TGTGCCACCAGTGATGGGACTAAATCTTCCTACAATGAGCAGTTCTTC.

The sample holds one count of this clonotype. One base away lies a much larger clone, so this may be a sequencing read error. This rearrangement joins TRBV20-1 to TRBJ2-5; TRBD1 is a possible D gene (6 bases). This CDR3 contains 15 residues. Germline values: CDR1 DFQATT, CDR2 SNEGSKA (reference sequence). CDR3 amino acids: CSARDPGLGQETRYF. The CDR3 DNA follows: TGCAGTGCTAGAGATCCAGGGCTGGGACAAGAGACCCGGTACTTC.

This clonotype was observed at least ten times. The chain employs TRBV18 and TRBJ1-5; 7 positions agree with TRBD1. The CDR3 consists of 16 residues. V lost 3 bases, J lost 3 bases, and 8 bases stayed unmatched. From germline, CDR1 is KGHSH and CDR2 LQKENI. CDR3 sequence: CASSPQAGQSNQPQHF. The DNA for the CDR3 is TGTGCCAGCTCACCCCAGGCGGGACAGTCCAATCAGCCCCAGCATTTT. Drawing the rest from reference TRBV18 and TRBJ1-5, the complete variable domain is NAGVMQNPRHLVRRRGQEARLRCSPMKGHSHVYWYRQLPEEGLKFMVYLQKENIIDESGMPKERFSAEFPKEGPSILRIQQVVRGDSAAYFCASSPQAGQSNQPQHFGDGTRLSIL.

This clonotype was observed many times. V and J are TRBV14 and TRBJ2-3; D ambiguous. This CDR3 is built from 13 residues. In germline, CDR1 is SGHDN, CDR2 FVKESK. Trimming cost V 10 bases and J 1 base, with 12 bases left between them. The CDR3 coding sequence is TGTGCCACTAAATGGGCAGGCACAGATACGCAGTATTTT. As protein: CATKWAGTDTQYF.

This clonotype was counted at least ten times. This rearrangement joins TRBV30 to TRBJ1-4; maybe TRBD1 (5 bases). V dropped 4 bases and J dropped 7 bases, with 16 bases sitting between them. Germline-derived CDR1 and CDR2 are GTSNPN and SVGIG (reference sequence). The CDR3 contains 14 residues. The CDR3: CAWTRGREVEKLFF. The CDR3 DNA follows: TGTGCCTGGACAAGAGGCAGGGAGGTTGAAAAACTGTTTTTT.

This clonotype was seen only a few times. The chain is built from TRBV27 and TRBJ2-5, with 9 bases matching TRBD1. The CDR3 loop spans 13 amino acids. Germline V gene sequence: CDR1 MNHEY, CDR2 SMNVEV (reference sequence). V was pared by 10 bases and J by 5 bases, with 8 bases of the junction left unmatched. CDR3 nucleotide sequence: TGTGCCACCTTAGGACAGGGGCACGAGACCCAGTACTTC. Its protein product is CATLGQGHETQYF.

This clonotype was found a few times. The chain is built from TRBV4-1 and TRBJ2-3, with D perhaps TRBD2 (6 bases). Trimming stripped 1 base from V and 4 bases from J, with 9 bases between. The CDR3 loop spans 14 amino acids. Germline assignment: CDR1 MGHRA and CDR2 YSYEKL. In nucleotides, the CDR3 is TGCGCCAGCAGCCAAGTACCGGGAGCAGATACGCAGTATTTT. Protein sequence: CASSQVPGADTQYF.

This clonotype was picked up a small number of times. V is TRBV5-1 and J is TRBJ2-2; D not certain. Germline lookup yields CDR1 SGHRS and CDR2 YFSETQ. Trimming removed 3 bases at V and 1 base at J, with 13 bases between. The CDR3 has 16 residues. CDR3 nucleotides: TGCGCCAGCAGCTCGGGCCTCCGTGGGAACACCGGGGAGCTGTTTTTT. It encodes CASSSGLRGNTGELFF.

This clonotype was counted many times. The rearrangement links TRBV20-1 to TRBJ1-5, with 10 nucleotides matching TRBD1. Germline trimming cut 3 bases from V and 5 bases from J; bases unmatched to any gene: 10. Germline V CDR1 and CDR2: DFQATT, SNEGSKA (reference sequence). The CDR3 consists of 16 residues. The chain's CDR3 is CSASKPGTGVHQPQHF. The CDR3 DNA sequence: TGCAGTGCTAGCAAACCCGGGACAGGGGTACATCAGCCCCAGCATTTT.

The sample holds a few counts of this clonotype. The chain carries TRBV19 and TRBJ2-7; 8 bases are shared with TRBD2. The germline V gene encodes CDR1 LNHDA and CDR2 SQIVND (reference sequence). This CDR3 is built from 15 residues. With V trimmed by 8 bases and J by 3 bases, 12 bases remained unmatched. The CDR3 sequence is CASSQTPGLGYEQYF. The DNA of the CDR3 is TGTGCCAGTTCCCAAACCCCGGGACTAGGCTACGAGCAGTACTTC.

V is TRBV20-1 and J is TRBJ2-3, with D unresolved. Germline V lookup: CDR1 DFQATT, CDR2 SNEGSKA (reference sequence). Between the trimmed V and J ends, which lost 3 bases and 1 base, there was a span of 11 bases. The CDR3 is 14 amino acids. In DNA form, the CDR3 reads TGCAGTGCTAGGGGTGACCAGGGCACAGATACGCAGTATTTT. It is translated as CSARGDQGTDTQYF.

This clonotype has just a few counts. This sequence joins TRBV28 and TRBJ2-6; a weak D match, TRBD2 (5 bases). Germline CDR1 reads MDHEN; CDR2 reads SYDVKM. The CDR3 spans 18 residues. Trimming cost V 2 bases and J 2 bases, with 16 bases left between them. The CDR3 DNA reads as TGTGCCAGCAGTTTAACTAGGTCGGGCGTCACTGGGGCCAACGTCCTGACTTTC. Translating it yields CASSLTRSGVTGANVLTF.

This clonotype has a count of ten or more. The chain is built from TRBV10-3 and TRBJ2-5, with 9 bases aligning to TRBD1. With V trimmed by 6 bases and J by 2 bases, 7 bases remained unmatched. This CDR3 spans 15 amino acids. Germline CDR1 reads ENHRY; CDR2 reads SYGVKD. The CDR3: CAISNLGTGQETQYF. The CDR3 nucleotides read TGTGCCATCAGCAATCTCGGGACAGGGCAAGAGACCCAGTACTTC.

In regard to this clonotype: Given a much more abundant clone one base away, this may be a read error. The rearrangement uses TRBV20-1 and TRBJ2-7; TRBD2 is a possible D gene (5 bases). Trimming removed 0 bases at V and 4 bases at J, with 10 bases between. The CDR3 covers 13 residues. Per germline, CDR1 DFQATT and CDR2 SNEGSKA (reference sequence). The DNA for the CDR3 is TGCAGTGCTAGAGAGGGTACGGGGTACGAGCAGTACTTC. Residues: CSAREGTGYEQYF.

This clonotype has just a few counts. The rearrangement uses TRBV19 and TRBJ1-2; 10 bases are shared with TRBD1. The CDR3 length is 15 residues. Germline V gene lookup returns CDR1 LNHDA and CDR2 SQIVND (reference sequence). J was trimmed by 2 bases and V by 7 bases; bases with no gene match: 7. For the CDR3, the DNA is TGTGCCAGTACCCCCGGGACAGGGGCCAACTATGGCTACACCTTC. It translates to CASTPGTGANYGYTF. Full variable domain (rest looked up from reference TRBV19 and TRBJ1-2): DGGITQSPKYLFRKEGQNVTLSCEQNLNHDAMYWYRQDPGQGLRLIYYSQIVNDFQKGDIAEGYSVSREKKESFPLTVTSAQKNPTAFYLCASTPGTGANYGYTFGSGTRLTVV.

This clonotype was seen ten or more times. Here the CDR3 DNA reads TGTGCCAGCAGCTTAATCGGGAGTCGTACAGATACGCAGTATTTT. Amino acids: CASSLIGSRTDTQYF. The chain joins TRBV7-9 to TRBJ2-3, with D possibly matching TRBD2 (6 bases). The length of the CDR3 is 15 residues. The V gene lost 2 bases and the J gene lost 3 bases, with 12 bases spanning the gap. The germline CDR1 and CDR2 sequences are SEHNR and FQNEAQ (reference sequence).

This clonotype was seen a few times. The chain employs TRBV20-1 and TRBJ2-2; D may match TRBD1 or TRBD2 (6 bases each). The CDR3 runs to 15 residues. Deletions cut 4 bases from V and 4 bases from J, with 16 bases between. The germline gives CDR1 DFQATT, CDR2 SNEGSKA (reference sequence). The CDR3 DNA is TGCAGTGCTAACGGTTGGGGGGCTGGCACCGGGGAGCTGTTTTTT. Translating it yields CSANGWGAGTGELFF.

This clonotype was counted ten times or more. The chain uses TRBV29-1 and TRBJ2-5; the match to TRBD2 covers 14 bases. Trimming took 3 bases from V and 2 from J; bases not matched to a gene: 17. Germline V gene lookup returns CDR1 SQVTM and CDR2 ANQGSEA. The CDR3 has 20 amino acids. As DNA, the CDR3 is TGCAGCGTTGATTATGTTATGGGACTAGCGGGAGCGGAGATTCAAGAGACCCAGTACTTC. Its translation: CSVDYVMGLAGAEIQETQYF.

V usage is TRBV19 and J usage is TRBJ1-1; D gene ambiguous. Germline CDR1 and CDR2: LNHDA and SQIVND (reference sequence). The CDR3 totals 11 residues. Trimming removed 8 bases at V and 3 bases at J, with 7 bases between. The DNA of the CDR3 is TGTGCCAGTGAAGGCCACACTGAAGCTTTCTTT. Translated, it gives CASEGHTEAFF.